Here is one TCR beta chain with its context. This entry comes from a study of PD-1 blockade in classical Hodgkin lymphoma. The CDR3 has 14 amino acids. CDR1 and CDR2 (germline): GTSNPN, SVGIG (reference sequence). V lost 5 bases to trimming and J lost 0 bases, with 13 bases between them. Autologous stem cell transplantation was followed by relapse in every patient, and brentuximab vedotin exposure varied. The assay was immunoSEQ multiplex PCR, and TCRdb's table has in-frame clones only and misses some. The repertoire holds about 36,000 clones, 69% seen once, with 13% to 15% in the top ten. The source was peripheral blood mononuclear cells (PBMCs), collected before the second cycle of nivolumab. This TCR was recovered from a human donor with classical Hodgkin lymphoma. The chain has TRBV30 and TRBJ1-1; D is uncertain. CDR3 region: CAWESNPMNTEAFF. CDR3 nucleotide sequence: TGTGCCTGGGAGAGTAACCCGATGAACACTGAAGCTTTCTTT.